The entry below gives a single TCR beta chain sequence along with its context. This sample stems from a study of T cell responses to AZD1222 COVID-19 vaccine. Generated by immunoSEQ multiplex PCR, the TCRdb table keeps only in-frame clones and is missing some. The sample yields 84,000 or so clones, roughly 90% seen once. The source of this sequence is an adult in good health. The sample in question was peripheral blood, obtained on day 0 of AZD1222 vaccination.

CDR3 coding DNA: TGTGCCAGCAGCCAAGGCGTGGGGCCCCCTCGCGTTGCAGATACGCAGTATTTT. It specifies CASSQGVGPPRVADTQYF. J is TRBJ2-3 and V is TRBV14; D perhaps matches TRBD1 (5 bases). From germline, CDR1 is SGHDN and CDR2 FVKESK. This CDR3 has 18 amino acids. Trimming removed 1 base at V and 4 bases at J, with 21 bases between.